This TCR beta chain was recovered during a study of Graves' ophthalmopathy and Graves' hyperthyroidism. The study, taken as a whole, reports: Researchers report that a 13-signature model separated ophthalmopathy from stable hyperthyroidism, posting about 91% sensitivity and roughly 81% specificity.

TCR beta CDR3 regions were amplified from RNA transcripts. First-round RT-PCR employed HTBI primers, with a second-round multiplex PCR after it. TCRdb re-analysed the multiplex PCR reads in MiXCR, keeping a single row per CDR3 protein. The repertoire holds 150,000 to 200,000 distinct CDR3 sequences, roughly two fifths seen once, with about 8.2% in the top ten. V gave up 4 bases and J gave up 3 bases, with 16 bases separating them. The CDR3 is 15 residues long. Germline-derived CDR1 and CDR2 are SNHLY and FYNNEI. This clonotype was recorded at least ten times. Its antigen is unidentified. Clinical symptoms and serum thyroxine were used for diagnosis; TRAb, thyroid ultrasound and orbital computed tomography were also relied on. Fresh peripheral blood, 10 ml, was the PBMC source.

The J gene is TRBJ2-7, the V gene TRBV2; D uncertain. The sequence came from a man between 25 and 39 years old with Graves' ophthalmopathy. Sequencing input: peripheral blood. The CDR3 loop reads CASSGDRATVYEQYF. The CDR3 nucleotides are TGTGCCAGCAGTGGAGATAGGGCTACCGTCTACGAGCAGTACTTC.